One sample yielded the 29 T cell receptor beta chains listed below, sequenced in a study of T cell repertoires in cytomegalovirus infection. One entry per CDR3 protein results from TCRdb running MiXCR on the reads. The repertoire has 480,000 or so distinct CDR3 sequences, approximately 10% of them found once; the top ten carry roughly a tenth. The material sequenced was PBMCs. These receptors were collected from a human donor in good health (CMV status not recorded). Some clones in this sample may be carry-over from other donors' samples.

CDR3 sequence (DNA): TGTGCCAGCATTATGACAGGGGACACTGAAGCTTTCTTT. It encodes CASIMTGDTEAFF. V and J are TRBV7-9 and TRBJ1-1, with TRBD1 matching over 8 bases. The ends lost 7 bases at V and 3 bases at J; junction bases unmatched: 4. CDR3 size: 13 residues. Germline CDR1 SEHNR, CDR2 FQNEAQ (reference sequence).

This clonotype was detected a few times. This rearrangement joins TRBV4-2 to TRBJ2-3; the D call may be TRBD1 or TRBD2 (5 bases each). Germline V gene data show CDR1 as LGHNA and CDR2 as YNFKEQ. Trimming removed 0 bases at V and 5 bases at J, with 6 bases between. This CDR3 has 13 residues. This CDR3 reads CASSQDGGDTQYF. In DNA form, the CDR3 reads TGTGCCAGCAGCCAAGATGGGGGAGATACGCAGTATTTT.

In its sample, this clonotype was seen many times. The rearrangement joins TRBV27 to TRBJ1-1; D perhaps matches TRBD1 (5 bases). Germline loops: CDR1 MNHEY, CDR2 SMNVEV (reference sequence). Trimming pared 3 bases from V and 4 bases from J, leaving 9 bases between. This CDR3 is 13 amino acids long. The CDR3 here is CASSFPDSTEAFF. CDR3 DNA sequence: TGTGCCAGCAGTTTCCCCGACAGCACTGAAGCTTTCTTT.

This clonotype was counted a few times. The V and J genes are TRBV5-6 and TRBJ2-2; D is undetermined. The V gene's germline CDR1 is SGHDT and CDR2 YYEEEE. The CDR3 spans 15 residues. V was trimmed by 0 bases and J by 2 bases, leaving 8 bases between them. DNA of the CDR3: TGTGCCAGCAGCTTGGAGTATAGTAACACCGGGGAGCTGTTTTTT. Translation: CASSLEYSNTGELFF.

In this sample, this clonotype turned up many times. V and J are TRBV7-9 and TRBJ2-5; no firm D call. Germline CDR1 is SEHNR and CDR2 is FQNEAQ (reference sequence). Trimming stripped 5 bases from V and 4 bases from J, with 11 bases between. The CDR3 is 13 residues long. CDR3 in DNA: TGTGCCAGCAGCCGTTCTGGCGGAGAGACCCAGTACTTC. Translated, it gives CASSRSGGETQYF.

This clonotype was observed at least ten times. The chain recombines TRBV7-2 with TRBJ2-7; tentative D call: TRBD1 (6 bases). V was trimmed by 6 bases and J by 0 bases, leaving 15 bases between them. CDR1 SGHTA and CDR2 FQGNSA come from the germline V gene. The CDR3 spans 15 residues. The CDR3 loop reads CASRTTGTSSYEQYF. For the CDR3, the DNA is TGTGCCAGCAGAACGACGGGGACAAGCTCCTACGAGCAGTACTTC.

This clonotype turned up a few times. This chain connects TRBV5-1 to TRBJ1-1; unclear D gene. Germline CDR1 and CDR2: SGHRS and YFSETQ. The V and J ends lost 0 bases and 2 bases respectively, with 11 bases between them. The CDR3 has 15 residues. Here the CDR3 DNA reads TGCGCCAGCAGCTTGGCGCAGGTGGTAAACACTGAAGCTTTCTTT. Translation gives CASSLAQVVNTEAFF.

This clonotype occurred many times. The chain uses TRBV11-2 and TRBJ2-5; the match to TRBD2 covers 15 bases. After removal of 5 bases from V and 1 base from J, the junction contained 8 bases not matched to a gene. Germline CDR1 SGHAT, CDR2 FQNNGV. The CDR3 runs to 18 residues. CDR3 coding DNA: TGTGCCAGCAGCACCGGGGGACTAGCGGGGGGAATCCAAGAGACCCAGTACTTC. This translates into CASSTGGLAGGIQETQYF.

The rearrangement uses TRBV5-6 and TRBJ1-2, with D uncertain. The CDR3 sequence is 15 residues long. The germline CDR1 and CDR2 sequences are SGHDT and YYEEEE. Trimming took off 4 bases at V and 0 bases at J, with 13 bases between the two ends. The CDR3 region has the DNA TGTGCCAGCAGCGTCCCGCTCGTTCCTAACTATGGCTACACCTTC. This gives the protein CASSVPLVPNYGYTF.

The sample holds many counts of this clonotype. This chain connects TRBV28 to TRBJ2-2; no definite D call. In germline, CDR1 is MDHEN, CDR2 SYDVKM. Trimming cost V 4 bases and J 7 bases, with 10 bases left between them. The CDR3 has 13 amino acids. The CDR3 is CASSSLDDGELFF. DNA of the CDR3: TGTGCCAGCAGTTCCCTGGATGACGGGGAGCTGTTTTTT.

CDR3 residues: CASSGFGTSTDSEQYF. Here the CDR3 DNA reads TGTGCCAGCAGCGGATTCGGGACTAGTACAGATAGCGAGCAGTACTTC. The rearrangement joins TRBV9 to TRBJ2-7, with TRBD2 matching 8 bases. Germline CDR1 SGDLS, CDR2 YYNGEE. CDR3 length: 16 amino acids. V was pared by 3 bases and J by 6 bases, with 14 bases of the junction left unmatched.

The chain employs TRBV18 and TRBJ2-2; possible D gene TRBD1, 5 bases. CDR3 length: 16 amino acids. V was pared by 0 bases and J by 3 bases, with 11 bases between. The germline V gene encodes CDR1 KGHSH and CDR2 LQKENI. The CDR3 coding sequence is TGTGCCAGCTCACCACCGAGTGCCAGGGACACCGGGGAGCTGTTTTTT. Its protein is CASSPPSARDTGELFF.

V is TRBV2 and J is TRBJ1-2, with 7 bases that match TRBD1. The CDR3 runs to 11 residues. In germline, CDR1 is SNHLY, CDR2 FYNNEI. Trimming at V came to 8 bases and at J to 8 bases, leaving 5 bases not matched to a gene. Here the CDR3 DNA reads TGTGCCAGCGGCGACAGGGACGGCTACACCTTC. Amino acids: CASGDRDGYTF.

This clonotype occurred many times. The chain links TRBV12-3 or TRBV12-4 to TRBJ1-1; no reliable D call. V was trimmed by 5 bases and J by 4 bases, leaving 11 bases between them. The CDR3 contains 13 residues. CDR3 coding DNA: TGTGCCAGCAGTCCCACGGTCGGCACTGAAGCTTTCTTT. Its protein product is CASSPTVGTEAFF.

This clonotype was recorded many times. V is TRBV6-5 and J is TRBJ1-1; no reliable D call. In germline, CDR1 is MNHEY, CDR2 SVGAGI. With 0 bases removed from V and 2 bases from J, the gap between germline ends came to 10 bases. The length of the CDR3 is 15 residues. As DNA, the CDR3 is TGTGCCAGCAGTTACTCGAGATCAGGAAACACTGAAGCTTTCTTT. It translates to CASSYSRSGNTEAFF.

The J gene is TRBJ1-5, the V gene TRBV20-1; D is uncertain. The CDR3 is 13 amino acids. Germline CDR1 is DFQATT and CDR2 is SNEGSKA (reference sequence). Trimming cost V 3 bases and J 4 bases, with 10 bases left between them. CDR3 residues: CSASPRRNQPQHF. The DNA of the CDR3 is TGCAGTGCTAGTCCACGGCGAAATCAGCCCCAGCATTTT.

The chain uses TRBV10-3 and TRBJ2-7; 10 bases are a match to TRBD1. The CDR3 length is 13 residues. Germline trimming cut 10 bases from V and 4 bases from J; bases unmatched to any gene: 7. CDR1 and CDR2 (germline): ENHRY, SYGVKD. This CDR3 reads CATSRDRGYEQYF. Written as DNA, the CDR3 is TGTGCCACCAGCCGGGACAGGGGTTACGAGCAGTACTTC.

This clonotype has a count of ten or more. V is TRBV20-1 and J is TRBJ2-3; TRBD1 matches 9 bases. J gave up 0 bases and V 4 bases, and 8 bases lay outside the gene matches. CDR3 length: 16 residues. CDR1 is DFQATT and CDR2 is SNEGSKA in the germline V gene (reference sequence). The CDR3 loop reads CSAIRDRATSTDTQYF. CDR3 DNA: TGCAGTGCTATCCGGGACAGGGCTACTAGCACAGATACGCAGTATTTT.

The chain joins TRBV29-1 to TRBJ1-1, with no clear D. The CDR3 contains 14 residues. The V end lost 1 base, the J end lost 8 bases, and 17 bases lay between the germline ends. The germline V gene encodes CDR1 SQVTM and CDR2 ANQGSEA. DNA for the CDR3: TGCAGCGTTGAAGGGAAAGCACCCCTTTTAGAAGCTTTCTTT. It is translated as CSVEGKAPLLEAFF. The full variable domain, rest sourced from reference TRBV29-1 and TRBJ1-1, is SAVISQKPSRDICQRGTSLTIQCQVDSQVTMMFWYRQQPGQSLTLIATANQGSEATYESGFVIDKFPISRPNLTFSTLTVSNMSPEDSSIYLCSVEGKAPLLEAFFGQGTRLTVV.

About this clonotype itself: This may be a read error: a much more frequent sequence differs by one nucleotide. The chain combines TRBV29-1 with TRBJ1-2; no clear D. Germline-derived CDR1 and CDR2 are SQVTM and ANQGSEA. This CDR3 has 13 amino acids. The V end lost 3 bases, the J end lost 1 base, and 9 bases lay between the germline ends. The CDR3 here is CSVDPQVNYGYTF. CDR3 DNA: TGCAGCGTTGATCCTCAGGTTAACTATGGCTACACCTTC.

J is TRBJ2-2 and V is TRBV6-1; maybe TRBD2 (6 bases). V lost 5 bases and J 8 bases, leaving 18 bases between the germline ends. CDR3 size: 15 residues. CDR1 and CDR2 (germline): MNHNS, SASEGT. CDR3 coding DNA: TGTGCCAGCAGTTTGCGCGGGGCGGACGCAGGGGAGCTGTTTTTT. Protein: CASSLRGADAGELFF.

This clonotype showed up many times. The genes are TRBV19 and TRBJ2-7, with 8 bases fitting TRBD1. V shed 5 bases and J 3 bases; nucleotides not matched to a gene: 6. This CDR3 has 14 amino acids. Germline V gene lookup returns CDR1 LNHDA and CDR2 SQIVND (reference sequence). CDR3 region: CASSPYGQGYEQYF. The CDR3 DNA follows: TGTGCCAGTAGTCCATATGGACAGGGCTACGAGCAGTACTTC.

Comment on this clonotype: It may be a read error: a sequence one base away is much more abundant. The chain recombines TRBV2 with TRBJ2-1; D remains unclear. The CDR3 spans 16 residues. The V gene's germline CDR1 is SNHLY and CDR2 FYNNEI. The CDR3 DNA reads as TGTGTCAGCAGTGAAGCGCTTCTACTTGTCGACAATGAGCAGTTCTTC. Translated: CVSSEALLLVDNEQFF.

The V gene is TRBV2, the J gene TRBJ2-7; unclear D gene. The ends were cut back, 0 bases at V and 6 bases at J, with 12 bases in the middle. Germline V gives CDR1 SNHLY, CDR2 FYNNEI. The CDR3 extends over 14 amino acids. In DNA, the CDR3 is TGTGCCAGCAGTGAAGCGCTTGGAAGCTCCGAGCAGTACTTC. Translated: CASSEALGSSEQYF. Using reference TRBV2 and TRBJ2-7 for the parts outside the CDR3, the full variable domain is EPEVTQTPSHQVTQMGQEVILRCVPISNHLYFYWYRQILGQKVEFLVSFYNNEISEKSEIFDDQFSVERPDGSNFTLKIRSTKLEDSAMYFCASSEALGSSEQYFGPGTRLTVT.

This clonotype was seen many times. The chain uses TRBV28 and TRBJ1-1; no clear D. V shed 1 base and J shed 1 base, with 10 bases lying between them. CDR1 is MDHEN, CDR2 SYDVKM, per germline. CDR3 size: 15 residues. CDR3 in DNA: TGTGCCAGCAGTTTATCCGGCGTTGCGAACACTGAAGCTTTCTTT. Translated, it gives CASSLSGVANTEAFF.

There are many counts of this clonotype. The chain carries TRBV27 and TRBJ2-4; the match to TRBD2 covers 7 bases. Germline V gene sequence: CDR1 MNHEY, CDR2 SMNVEV (reference sequence). With V trimmed by 0 bases and J by 4 bases, 3 bases remained unmatched. The CDR3 is made up of 15 amino acids. The CDR3 sequence: CASSLSPGRKNIQYF. For the CDR3, the DNA is TGTGCCAGCAGTTTATCCCCCGGGAGGAAAAACATTCAGTACTTC.

The J gene is TRBJ1-2, the V gene TRBV15, with a tentative D call TRBD1 (5 bases). Trimming removed 5 bases at V and 4 bases at J, with 14 bases between. The CDR3 totals 14 residues. Germline assignment: CDR1 LNHNV and CDR2 YYDKDF (reference sequence). DNA for the CDR3: TGTGCCACCAGCGAGGGGAAAGGTTCCTATGGCTACACCTTC. Translated, it gives CATSEGKGSYGYTF.

This clonotype has at least ten counts. The chain combines TRBV12-3 or TRBV12-4 with TRBJ1-2, with D unresolved. The CDR3 covers 13 residues. With 6 bases removed from V and 2 bases from J, the gap between germline ends came to 10 bases. The CDR3 spells CASRKGKNYGYTF. The CDR3 DNA follows: TGTGCCAGCAGGAAAGGGAAAAACTATGGCTACACCTTC.

In this sample, this clonotype turned up many times. The gene calls are TRBV29-1 and TRBJ2-2; D is perhaps TRBD2 (5 bases). CDR1 and CDR2 from the germline V gene are SQVTM and ANQGSEA. V lost 3 bases and J 0 bases, leaving 11 bases between the germline ends. CDR3 size: 15 residues. The CDR3 loop reads CSVEPGFANTGELFF. The CDR3 DNA reads TGCAGCGTTGAGCCGGGATTCGCGAACACCGGGGAGCTGTTTTTT.